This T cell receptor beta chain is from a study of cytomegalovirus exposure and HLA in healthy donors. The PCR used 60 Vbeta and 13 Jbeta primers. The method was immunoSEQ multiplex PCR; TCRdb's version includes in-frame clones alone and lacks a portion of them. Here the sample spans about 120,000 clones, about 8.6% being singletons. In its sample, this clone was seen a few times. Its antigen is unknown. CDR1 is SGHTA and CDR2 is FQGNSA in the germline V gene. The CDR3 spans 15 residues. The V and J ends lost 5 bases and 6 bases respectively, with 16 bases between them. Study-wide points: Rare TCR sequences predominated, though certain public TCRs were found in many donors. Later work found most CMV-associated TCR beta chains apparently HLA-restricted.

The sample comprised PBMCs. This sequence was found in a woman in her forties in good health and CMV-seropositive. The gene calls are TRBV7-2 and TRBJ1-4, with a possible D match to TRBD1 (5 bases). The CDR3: CASSLGGGRDEKLFF. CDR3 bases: TGTGCCAGCAGCCTCGGGGGGGGGAGGGATGAAAAACTGTTTTTT.